One sample yielded the 13 T cell receptor beta chains listed below, sequenced in a study of Graves' ophthalmopathy and Graves' hyperthyroidism. Amplification of TCR beta CDR3 regions used RNA transcripts. HTBI primers were used in a first-round RT-PCR, which preceded a second-round multiplex PCR. TCRdb used MiXCR to reprocess the multiplex PCR reads, holding one entry per CDR3 protein. The repertoire has 650,000 to 900,000 distinct CDR3 sequences, approximately 40% of them found once; the top ten carry about 40%. The material sequenced was peripheral blood. The receptors derive from an adult man with Graves' ophthalmopathy.

This clonotype came up a few times. V usage is TRBV7-9 and J usage is TRBJ1-1; 7 positions match TRBD1. The CDR3 loop spans 15 amino acids. Germline assignment: CDR1 SEHNR and CDR2 FQNEAQ (reference sequence). V was clipped by 4 bases and J by 4 bases; unmatched bases: 9. DNA of the CDR3: TGTGCCAGCAGCTCGGCAGGGGGGGAAATCACTGAAGCTTTCTTT. Protein: CASSSAGGEITEAFF. The full variable domain, rest sourced from reference TRBV7-9 and TRBJ1-1, is DTGVSQNPRHKITKRGQNVTFRCDPISEHNRLYWYRQTLGQGPEFLTYFQNEAQLEKSRLLSDRFSAERPKGSFSTLEIQRTEQGDSAMYLCASSSAGGEITEAFFGQGTRLTVV.

The rearrangement uses TRBV19 and TRBJ2-7, with D possibly being TRBD2 (6 bases). The CDR3 is 14 amino acids. Germline V gene data show CDR1 as LNHDA and CDR2 as SQIVND (reference sequence). V lost 5 bases, J lost 4 bases, and 15 bases lay in between. In DNA form, the CDR3 reads TGTGCCAGTAGTCCTCGGGACTCCAATTACGAGCAGTACTTC. Translated, it gives CASSPRDSNYEQYF.

In this sample, this clonotype turned up many times. CDR3 residues: CASSLRSSGQRNTEAFF. CDR3 nucleotides: TGTGCCAGCAGCTTAAGAAGTTCCGGACAGAGGAACACTGAAGCTTTCTTT. The rearrangement uses TRBV7-9 and TRBJ1-1; tentatively, D is TRBD1 (6 bases). The CDR3 contains 17 residues. Germline V CDR1 and CDR2: SEHNR, FQNEAQ (reference sequence). V was shortened by 2 bases and J by 1 base, with 17 bases between the two germline ends.

This clonotype was observed a few times. The rearrangement joins TRBV20-1 to TRBJ2-7; 11 bases are shared with TRBD2. Germline loops: CDR1 DFQATT, CDR2 SNEGSKA (reference sequence). The CDR3 extends over 17 amino acids. V trimming: 3 bases; J trimming: 2 bases; junction bases outside the gene matches: 12. The DNA of the CDR3 is TGCAGTGCTAGGTCACCTCCGGGACTAGCGGAGACCTACGAGCAGTACTTC. Its translation is CSARSPPGLAETYEQYF.

This clonotype came up once. The V and J genes are TRBV5-1 and TRBJ2-2; 8 bases map to TRBD2. V was clipped by 4 bases and J by 3 bases; unmatched bases: 8. The CDR3 runs to 16 residues. Germline lookup yields CDR1 SGHRS and CDR2 YFSETQ. CDR3 protein: CASSREGTPYTGELFF. The CDR3 DNA follows: TGCGCCAGCAGCCGGGAGGGGACACCTTACACCGGGGAGCTGTTTTTT. Full variable domain (missing parts from reference TRBV5-1 and TRBJ2-2): KAGVTQTPRYLIKTRGQQVTLSCSPISGHRSVSWYQQTPGQGLQFLFEYFSETQRNKGNFPGRFSGRQFSNSRSEMNVSTLELGDSALYLCASSREGTPYTGELFFGEGSRLTVL.

This clonotype was seen ten or more times. The V call is TRBV10-3, the J call TRBJ1-6; no clear D gene. The V and J ends lost 2 bases and 0 bases respectively, with 5 bases between them. In germline, CDR1 is ENHRY, CDR2 SYGVKD. The CDR3 runs 15 residues. The CDR3 here is CAISEGSSYNSPLHF. The CDR3 nucleotides read TGTGCCATCAGTGAGGGGAGCTCCTATAATTCACCCCTCCACTTT.

This clonotype has only a few counts. The rearrangement uses TRBV25-1 and TRBJ1-2; D perhaps matches TRBD1 (5 bases). Germline CDR1 and CDR2: MGHDK and SYGVNS. V gave up 8 bases and J gave up 7 bases, with 14 bases separating them. This CDR3 has 12 amino acids. DNA of the CDR3: TGTGCCAGCTTCCGAGGGACCAGTGGCTACACCTTC. It is translated as CASFRGTSGYTF.

This chain uses TRBV6-6 with TRBJ2-2, with 9 bases aligning to TRBD2. V shed 6 bases, J shed 4 bases, and the junction held 9 bases outside the gene matches. Germline CDR1 reads MNHNY; CDR2 reads SVGAGI (reference sequence). This CDR3 contains 16 residues. The CDR3 spells CASSLHVTSGTGELFF. In nucleotides, the CDR3 is TGTGCCAGCAGCTTACATGTGACTAGCGGCACCGGGGAGCTGTTTTTT.

This chain connects TRBV7-9 to TRBJ2-5; 8 bases map to TRBD1. Germline V lookup: CDR1 SEHNR, CDR2 FQNEAQ (reference sequence). The CDR3 is 14 amino acids. With V trimmed by 7 bases and J by 5 bases, 9 bases remained unmatched. The CDR3 reads CASTRGLAGETQYF. The CDR3, as DNA: TGTGCCAGCACCAGGGGGCTTGCGGGGGAGACCCAGTACTTC.

This chain uses TRBV10-3 with TRBJ2-1; D assignment may be TRBD1 or TRBD2 (5 bases each). Trimming pared 3 bases from V and 6 bases from J, leaving 9 bases between. This CDR3 has 13 residues. Germline loops: CDR1 ENHRY, CDR2 SYGVKD. The CDR3 nucleotides are TGTGCCATCAGTGACTCTGGGGGCAATGAGCAGTTCTTC. It translates to CAISDSGGNEQFF.

This chain links TRBV14 with TRBJ1-4, with TRBD1 matching over 7 bases. The germline V gene encodes CDR1 SGHDN and CDR2 FVKESK. V shed 2 bases, J shed 8 bases, and the junction held 17 bases outside the gene matches. The CDR3 totals 18 residues. Here the CDR3 reads CASSQRTGQRYKREKLFF. The CDR3 DNA sequence: TGTGCCAGCAGCCAACGGACGGGACAGAGATATAAACGCGAAAAACTGTTTTTT.

This chain links TRBV7-9 with TRBJ2-7, with D tentatively TRBD2 (5 bases). The V and J ends lost 5 bases and 0 bases respectively, with 14 bases between them. CDR3 length: 15 residues. Per germline, CDR1 SEHNR and CDR2 FQNEAQ (reference sequence). CDR3 sequence (DNA): TGTGCCAGCAGCCTTCGGGAAGACGGCTCCTACGAGCAGTACTTC. Translation gives CASSLREDGSYEQYF.

The rearrangement uses TRBV2 and TRBJ1-1, with D tentatively TRBD1 (5 bases). The CDR3 contains 15 residues. V lost 6 bases, J lost 0 bases, and 14 bases lay in between. Germline V gene lookup returns CDR1 SNHLY and CDR2 FYNNEI. The CDR3 spells CASRLQGTVNTEAFF. The CDR3 DNA reads TGTGCCAGCAGGCTTCAGGGTACGGTGAACACTGAAGCTTTCTTT.